Shown below are 28 T cell receptor beta chains from a single sample sequenced in a study of T cells in Graves' hyperthyroidism and ophthalmopathy. RNA transcripts provided the source from which TCR beta CDR3 regions were amplified. The TCR CDR3 was amplified in a first-round RT-PCR using the HTBI primer set. TCRdb independently ran MiXCR on the multiplex PCR reads; one entry per CDR3 protein. Of nearly 600,000 distinct CDR3 sequences listed, approximately 15% were seen once; the top ten hold around 5.4%. Sequencing was performed on blood. These receptors came from a woman under 40 with Graves' hyperthyroidism that later progressed to Graves' ophthalmopathy.

V gene TRBV6-2 or TRBV6-3 combines with J gene TRBJ2-1; no clear D gene. The CDR3 has 11 residues. The V end lost 8 bases, the J end lost 9 bases, and 11 bases lay between the germline ends. Germline-derived CDR1 and CDR2 are MNHEY and SVGEGT. The CDR3, as DNA: TGTGCCAGCTCTAGTCCTCGTGAGCAGTTCTTC. Amino acid sequence: CASSSPREQFF.

The chain joins TRBV5-4 to TRBJ2-3; TRBD2 might be the D (5 bases). Germline lookup yields CDR1 SGHNT and CDR2 YYREEE (reference sequence). The CDR3 covers 14 residues. V was pared by 4 bases and J by 4 bases, with 13 bases between. The CDR3: CASSHPDCPDTQYF. The CDR3 nucleotides are TGTGCCAGCAGCCATCCGGACTGCCCAGATACGCAGTATTTT.

The rearrangement links TRBV28 to TRBJ1-5; TRBD1 agrees at 9 bases. V gave up 9 bases and J gave up 1 base; unmatched junction bases: 1. Germline CDR1 is MDHEN and CDR2 is SYDVKM. The CDR3 is 13 residues long. CDR3 in DNA: TGTGCCAGTGGGACAGGGAGCAATCAGCCCCAGCATTTT. Translation gives CASGTGSNQPQHF.

This chain connects TRBV27 to TRBJ2-7, with a tentative D call TRBD1 (5 bases). Trimming took 5 bases from V and 5 from J, leaving 10 bases between them. CDR3 length: 12 amino acids. Per the germline V gene, CDR1 is MNHEY and CDR2 is SMNVEV (reference sequence). CDR3 residues: CASSPQGHEQYF. CDR3 coding DNA: TGTGCCAGCAGTCCCCAGGGCCACGAGCAGTACTTC.

The rearrangement joins TRBV30 to TRBJ2-3; D call uncertain. The CDR3 sequence is 14 residues long. With 3 bases removed from V and 7 bases from J, the gap between germline ends came to 17 bases. Germline V CDR1 and CDR2: GTSNPN, SVGIG (reference sequence). The CDR3 bases are TGTGCCTGGAGCCTCCCCCCGGCATCCCATACGCAGTATTTT. Translated: CAWSLPPASHTQYF. The full variable domain, completed using reference TRBV30 and TRBJ2-3, is SQTIHQWPATLVQPVGSPLSLECTVEGTSNPNLYWYRQAAGRGLQLLFYSVGIGQISSEVPQNLSASRPQDRQFILSSKKLLLSDSGFYLCAWSLPPASHTQYFGPGTRLTVL.

V and J are TRBV20-1 and TRBJ2-1, with 7 bases lining up with TRBD2. After removal of 0 bases from V and 6 bases from J, the junction contained 8 bases not matched to a gene. Germline V lookup: CDR1 DFQATT, CDR2 SNEGSKA (reference sequence). The CDR3 consists of 15 residues. The CDR3 DNA reads TGCAGTGCTAGAGATCGGGGGAGGGCTAGCAATGAGCAGTTCTTC. Translation gives CSARDRGRASNEQFF.

In its sample, this clonotype was seen many times. This sequence joins TRBV9 and TRBJ1-2; 9 bases are a match to TRBD1. The CDR3 has 13 amino acids. The V gene's germline CDR1 is SGDLS and CDR2 YYNGEE. V was pared by 3 bases and J by 7 bases, with 4 bases of the junction left unmatched. As DNA, the CDR3 is TGTGCCAGCAGCGGGGGACAGGGTCCTGGCTACACCTTC. This encodes CASSGGQGPGYTF.

This clonotype appeared many times. The chain uses TRBV20-1 and TRBJ1-4; TRBD1 might be the D (6 bases). CDR1 DFQATT and CDR2 SNEGSKA come from the germline V gene (reference sequence). The CDR3 sequence is 12 residues long. V lost 2 bases to trimming and J lost 11 bases, with 12 bases between them. Here the CDR3 DNA reads TGCAGTGCTAGATTGGGGGGCGGGAAACTGTTTTTT. Translated, it gives CSARLGGGKLFF.

This clonotype came up many times. One end of the junction is discordant with germline, which a read error may explain. CDR3 sequence: CAGSLGPPSYQPQHF. CDR3 DNA: TGTGCCGGCAGTCTCGGCCCCCCTTCTTATCAGCCCCAGCATTTT. The rearrangement uses TRBV28 and TRBJ1-5; no firm D call. CDR3 length equals 15 residues. Per germline, CDR1 MDHEN and CDR2 SYDVKM.

This clonotype was counted at least ten times. V is TRBV7-2 and J is TRBJ2-7, with 8 bases fitting TRBD2. This CDR3 has 17 residues. V was pared by 3 bases and J by 0 bases, with 10 bases of the junction left unmatched. From germline, CDR1 is SGHTA and CDR2 FQGNSA. In DNA form, the CDR3 reads TGTGCCAGCAGCTTGATATTTTCCGGGGGGGCCTCCTACGAGCAGTACTTC. Translated: CASSLIFSGGASYEQYF.

J is TRBJ2-3 and V is TRBV7-2, with TRBD2 identical over 10 bases. CDR3 length equals 15 residues. With 5 bases clipped from V and 4 bases from J, the junction kept 6 bases outside the gene matches. Looked up from germline, CDR1 is SGHTA and CDR2 is FQGNSA. CDR3 sequence (DNA): TGTGCCAGCAGCAGTTCTAGCGGGAGCGCAGATACGCAGTATTTT. This gives the protein CASSSSSGSADTQYF.

This clonotype has at least ten counts. CDR3 in DNA: TGTGCCAGCAGTTACGATCGGCAAGCCTATTCACCCCTCCACTTT. Translating gives CASSYDRQAYSPLHF. The rearrangement uses TRBV6-6 and TRBJ1-6, with no clear D. The V and J ends lost 2 bases and 8 bases respectively, with 13 bases between them. Per germline, CDR1 MNHNY and CDR2 SVGAGI (reference sequence). This CDR3 has 15 residues.

The sample holds many counts of this clonotype. This chain uses TRBV18 with TRBJ2-3; 7 bases align to TRBD2. V lost 6 bases, J lost 6 bases, and 3 bases stayed unmatched. Per the germline V gene, CDR1 is KGHSH and CDR2 is LQKENI. The CDR3 has 12 residues. The CDR3 is CASSEGGDTQYF. The CDR3 region has the DNA TGTGCCAGCTCCGAGGGAGGGGATACGCAGTATTTT.

The genes are TRBV5-4 and TRBJ2-1; TRBD2 is a possible D gene (6 bases). The CDR3 is 13 amino acids. The V end lost 5 bases, the J end lost 7 bases, and 13 bases lay between the germline ends. CDR1 is SGHNT and CDR2 is YYREEE in the germline V gene (reference sequence). The DNA for the CDR3 is TGTGCCAGCAGAGGCGGGATAGGGAATGAGCAGTTCTTC. It encodes CASRGGIGNEQFF.

This clonotype was seen a few times. The genes are TRBV4-1 and TRBJ2-4, with 10 bases matching TRBD2. Germline CDR1 reads MGHRA; CDR2 reads YSYEKL. V shed 4 bases, J shed 7 bases, and the junction held 13 bases outside the gene matches. This CDR3 region has 17 residues. CDR3 sequence reads: CASSPGLAVTRGNIQYF. DNA of the CDR3: TGCGCCAGCAGCCCCGGACTAGCGGTCACCCGAGGGAACATTCAGTACTTC.

This clonotype was observed at least ten times. CDR3 sequence reads: CATSDPDRVYEQYF. The CDR3 nucleotides read TGTGCCACCAGTGACCCGGACAGGGTCTACGAGCAGTACTTC. The chain uses TRBV24-1 and TRBJ2-7, with 8 bases fitting TRBD1. This CDR3 contains 14 residues. Germline V CDR1 and CDR2: KGHDR, SFDVKD. V was pared by 4 bases and J by 3 bases, with 4 bases of the junction left unmatched.

CDR3 nucleotides: TGTGCCAGCAGCCCACTCGGCGAACAGGGGAACTATGGCTACACCTTC. Amino acid sequence: CASSPLGEQGNYGYTF. The chain joins TRBV7-9 to TRBJ1-2; 7 bases match TRBD1. V lost 5 bases and J lost 2; bases outside the gene matches: 11. The length of the CDR3 is 16 residues. Germline CDR1 and CDR2: SEHNR and FQNEAQ (reference sequence).

This clonotype was counted many times. The chain joins TRBV7-2 to TRBJ2-1; 7 bases align to TRBD1. J lost 0 bases, V lost 5 bases, and 7 bases had no gene match. Germline assignment: CDR1 SGHTA and CDR2 FQGNSA. The CDR3 covers 16 residues. DNA for the CDR3: TGTGCCAGCAGCGTAGGACAGGACAGCTCCTACAATGAGCAGTTCTTC. Translated, it gives CASSVGQDSSYNEQFF.

This clonotype has ten or more counts. V gene TRBV30 combines with J gene TRBJ2-3; 7 bases match TRBD1. Per germline, CDR1 GTSNPN and CDR2 SVGIG (reference sequence). Trimming cost V 2 bases and J 4 bases; bases outside gene matches: 6. The CDR3 extends over 14 amino acids. CDR3 in DNA: TGTGCCTGGAGTACCCGGACAGGTGCAGATACGCAGTATTTT. It codes for CAWSTRTGADTQYF.

The chain links TRBV24-1 to TRBJ1-2; D might be TRBD1 (5 bases). CDR1 and CDR2 (germline): KGHDR, SFDVKD. The CDR3 is made up of 15 amino acids. V was clipped by 4 bases and J by 3 bases, with 14 bases between them. CDR3 loop: CATSEAAWGDYGYTF. The CDR3, as DNA: TGTGCCACCAGTGAGGCCGCTTGGGGGGACTATGGCTACACCTTC.

This clonotype was seen at least ten times. This chain connects TRBV6-1 to TRBJ2-1; TRBD2 is a possible D gene (6 bases). Trimming left V 5 bases short and J 1 base short, with 12 bases between. This CDR3 comprises 15 residues. Germline V gene lookup returns CDR1 MNHNS and CDR2 SASEGT. CDR3 amino acids: CASSNGGGSYNEQFF. In DNA form, the CDR3 reads TGTGCCAGCAGTAACGGGGGTGGGTCCTACAATGAGCAGTTCTTC.

The chain has TRBV4-3 and TRBJ1-3; tentatively, D is TRBD1 (5 bases). This CDR3 is 16 amino acids long. V lost 0 bases to trimming and J lost 8 bases, with 17 bases between them. CDR1 is LGHNA, CDR2 YSLEER, per germline. CDR3 DNA sequence: TGCGCCAGCAGCCAAGATGGGGCCGCCCAGACGGACACCATATATTTT. Translation: CASSQDGAAQTDTIYF.

This clonotype was observed a handful of times. The chain employs TRBV7-9 and TRBJ2-4, with 9 bases fitting TRBD2. J gave up 1 base and V 2 bases, and 3 bases lay outside the gene matches. The CDR3 spans 16 residues. Germline CDR1 is SEHNR and CDR2 is FQNEAQ (reference sequence). This CDR3 is CASSLSSGTAKNIQYF. CDR3 DNA sequence: TGTGCCAGCAGCTTATCTAGCGGGACTGCCAAAAACATTCAGTACTTC.

This clonotype was found a few times. The V and J genes are TRBV15 and TRBJ2-7, with a tentative D call TRBD2 (6 bases). V was shortened by 0 bases and J by 5 bases, with 11 bases between the two germline ends. Germline lookup yields CDR1 LNHNV and CDR2 YYDKDF (reference sequence). The CDR3 is 14 amino acids. The CDR3 spells CATSRESSAHEQYF. CDR3 coding DNA: TGTGCCACCAGCAGAGAATCTAGCGCCCACGAGCAGTACTTC.

This chain uses TRBV5-1 with TRBJ1-1; TRBD1 is a possible D gene (6 bases). This CDR3 has 12 residues. CDR1 is SGHRS and CDR2 is YFSETQ in the germline V gene. V was pared by 4 bases and J by 7 bases, with 11 bases between. CDR3 DNA sequence: TGCGCCAGCAGCCGTGGACAGAATGAAGCTTTCTTT. Its protein is CASSRGQNEAFF.

In this sample, this clonotype turned up many times. The rearrangement links TRBV27 to TRBJ2-7, with D possibly TRBD1 on 6 matching bases. Germline CDR1 and CDR2: MNHEY and SMNVEV (reference sequence). Trimming left V 5 bases short and J 0 bases short, with 20 bases between. This CDR3 comprises 17 residues. Written as DNA, the CDR3 is TGTGCCAGCAGTCCTGACCTTGACCCAGGGGCCTCCTACGAGCAGTACTTC. Protein product: CASSPDLDPGASYEQYF.

In its sample, this clonotype was seen many times. As DNA, the CDR3 is TGTGCCAGCAGTTACTCGACGGTCTACGAGCAGTACTTC. Amino acid sequence: CASSYSTVYEQYF. The rearrangement joins TRBV6-2 or TRBV6-3 to TRBJ2-7, with D unclear. V was cut by 0 bases and J by 3 bases, with 6 bases left in between. The germline V gene encodes CDR1 MNHEY and CDR2 SVGEGT. The CDR3 length is 13 residues.

This clonotype was observed many times. The chain uses TRBV10-3 and TRBJ2-3; 11 positions agree with TRBD2. The CDR3 is made up of 17 amino acids. Germline-derived CDR1 and CDR2 are ENHRY and SYGVKD. Unmatched junction bases numbered 5, after V lost 0 bases and J lost 3 bases. The CDR3 protein is CAISESPSGRSTDTQYF. The CDR3 bases are TGTGCCATCAGTGAGTCGCCTAGCGGGAGGAGTACAGATACGCAGTATTTT.